Sequencing of this T cell receptor (beta chain) was carried out in a study of liver allograft versus peripheral blood T cells (dated by TCRdb to about 2020). A note on the overall study: In liver transplant recipients, the study looked at T cell receptor repertoires in the peripheral blood and set them against the repertoires found within the transplanted livers.

Note on this clonotype: Which antigen it targets is not known. Within one base of it there is no much larger clone, and no base qualities were kept.

Per the germline V gene (reference sequence), GTSNPN is the CDR1 and SVGIG is the CDR2. Trimming at the junction amounts to 1 base on V and 4 bases on J, and the germline ends lie 4 bases apart. Its CDR3 holds 11 amino acids, cysteine through phenylalanine. CDR3 DNA only is kept here, 33 bases in frame from base 1. The data were produced on an Illumina MiSeq. TCRdb redid the processing of the public reads, applying fastp at Q25 and MiXCR, and retained in-frame beta chains. Entries that share a CDR3 protein sequence are merged under the most common genes and DNA. In this sample the table shows approximately 16,000 distinct CDR3 sequences, 20% to 25% of which occur a single time. Together, the top ten hold approximately 12% of the sample. What the research found in general, with its limitations: T cell receptor repertoires inside liver allografts were reported to differ from those detected in peripheral blood.

Rearrangement joined TRBV30 to TRBJ1-2, with no reliable assignment of the D segment. The sequence came from a human patient who had a liver transplant. After a transplant, some of the T cells may come from the graft donor. The DNA reads as follows: TGTGCCTGGAGTGGCCCCTATGGCTACACCTTC. Its protein product is CAWSGPYGYTF.